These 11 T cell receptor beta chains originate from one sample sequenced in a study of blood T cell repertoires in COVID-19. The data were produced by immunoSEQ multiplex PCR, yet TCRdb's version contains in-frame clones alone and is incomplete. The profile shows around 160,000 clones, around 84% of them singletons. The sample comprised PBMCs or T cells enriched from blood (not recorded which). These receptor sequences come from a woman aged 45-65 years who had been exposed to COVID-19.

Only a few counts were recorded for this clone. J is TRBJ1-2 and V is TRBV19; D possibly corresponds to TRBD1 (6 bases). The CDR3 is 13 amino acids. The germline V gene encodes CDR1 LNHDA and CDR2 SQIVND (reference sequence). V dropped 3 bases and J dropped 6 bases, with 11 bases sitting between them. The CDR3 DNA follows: TGTGCCAGTAGTATGACAGGCGGAGATGGCTACACCTTC. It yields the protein CASSMTGGDGYTF.

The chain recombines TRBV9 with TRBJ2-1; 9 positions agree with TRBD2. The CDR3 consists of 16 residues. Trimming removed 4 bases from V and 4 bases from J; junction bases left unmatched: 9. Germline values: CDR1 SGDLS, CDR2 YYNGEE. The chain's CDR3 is CASSTSFAGGYNEQFF. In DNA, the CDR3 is TGTGCCAGCAGCACGAGCTTCGCGGGAGGGTACAATGAGCAGTTCTTC.

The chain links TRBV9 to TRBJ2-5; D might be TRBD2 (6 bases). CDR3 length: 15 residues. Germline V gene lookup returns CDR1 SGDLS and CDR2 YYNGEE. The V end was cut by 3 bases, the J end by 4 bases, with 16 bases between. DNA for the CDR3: TGTGCCAGCAGCGCCTCTGTGGGGGGAGGAGAGACCCAGTACTTC. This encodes CASSASVGGGETQYF.

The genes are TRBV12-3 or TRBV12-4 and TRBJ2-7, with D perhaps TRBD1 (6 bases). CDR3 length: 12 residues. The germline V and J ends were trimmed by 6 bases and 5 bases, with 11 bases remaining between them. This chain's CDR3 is CASRIQGHEQYF. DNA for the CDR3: TGTGCCAGCAGGATACAGGGCCACGAGCAGTACTTC.

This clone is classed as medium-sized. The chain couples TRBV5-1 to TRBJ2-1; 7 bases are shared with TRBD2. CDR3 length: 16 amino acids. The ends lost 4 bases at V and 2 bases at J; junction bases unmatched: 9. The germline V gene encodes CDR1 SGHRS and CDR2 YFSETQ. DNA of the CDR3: TGCGCCAGCAGCCCCCAATGGGGGGGTACCTACAATGAGCAGTTCTTC. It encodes CASSPQWGGTYNEQFF.

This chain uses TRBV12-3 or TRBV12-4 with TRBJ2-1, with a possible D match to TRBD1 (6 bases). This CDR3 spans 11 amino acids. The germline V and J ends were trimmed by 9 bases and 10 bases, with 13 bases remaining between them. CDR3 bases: TGTGCCAGTATGCAGGGGTTAGAGCAGTTCTTC. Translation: CASMQGLEQFF.

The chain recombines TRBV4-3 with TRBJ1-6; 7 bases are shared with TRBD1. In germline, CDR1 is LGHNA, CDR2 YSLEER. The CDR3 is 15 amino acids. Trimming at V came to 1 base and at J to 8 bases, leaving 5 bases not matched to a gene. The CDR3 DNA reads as TGCGCCAGCAGCCAAGCTGATAGGGGGCATTCACCCCTCCACTTT. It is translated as CASSQADRGHSPLHF.

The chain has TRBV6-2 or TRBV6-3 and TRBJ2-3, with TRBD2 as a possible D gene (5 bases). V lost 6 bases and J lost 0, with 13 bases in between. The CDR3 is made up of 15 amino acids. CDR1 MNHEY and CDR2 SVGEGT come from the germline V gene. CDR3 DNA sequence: TGTGCCAGCAGCGACATCGGGGTTAGCACAGATACGCAGTATTTT. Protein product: CASSDIGVSTDTQYF.

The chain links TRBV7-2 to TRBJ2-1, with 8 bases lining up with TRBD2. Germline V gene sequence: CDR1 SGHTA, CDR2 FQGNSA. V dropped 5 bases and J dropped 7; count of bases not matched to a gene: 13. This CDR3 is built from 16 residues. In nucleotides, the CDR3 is TGTGCCAGCAGCCGGGAGGGCCCCGGTTTTGCGAATGAGCAGTTCTTC. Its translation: CASSREGPGFANEQFF.

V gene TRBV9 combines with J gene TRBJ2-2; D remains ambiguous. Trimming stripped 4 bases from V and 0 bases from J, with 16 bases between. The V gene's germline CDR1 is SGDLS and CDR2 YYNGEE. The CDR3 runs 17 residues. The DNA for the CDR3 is TGTGCCAGCAGCCCCCGTCTCGGCGGCGCGAACACCGGGGAGCTGTTTTTT. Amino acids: CASSPRLGGANTGELFF.

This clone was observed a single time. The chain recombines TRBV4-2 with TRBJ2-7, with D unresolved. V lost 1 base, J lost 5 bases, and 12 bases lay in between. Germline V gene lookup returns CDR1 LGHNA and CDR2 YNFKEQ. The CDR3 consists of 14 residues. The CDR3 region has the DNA TGTGCCAGCAGCCAAGCGCCTAGAAACGACGAGCAGTACTTC. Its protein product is CASSQAPRNDEQYF.